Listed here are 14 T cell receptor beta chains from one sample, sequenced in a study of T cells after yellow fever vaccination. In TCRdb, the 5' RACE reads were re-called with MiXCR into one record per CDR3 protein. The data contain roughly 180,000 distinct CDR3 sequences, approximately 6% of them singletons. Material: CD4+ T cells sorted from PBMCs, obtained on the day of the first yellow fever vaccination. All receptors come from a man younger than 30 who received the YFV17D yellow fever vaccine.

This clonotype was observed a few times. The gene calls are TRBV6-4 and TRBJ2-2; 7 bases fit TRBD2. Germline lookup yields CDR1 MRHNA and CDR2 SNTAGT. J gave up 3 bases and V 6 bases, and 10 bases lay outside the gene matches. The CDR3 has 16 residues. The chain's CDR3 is CASSRREGLDTGELFF. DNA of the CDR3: TGTGCCAGCAGCCGGAGGGAGGGGCTGGACACCGGGGAGCTGTTTTTT.

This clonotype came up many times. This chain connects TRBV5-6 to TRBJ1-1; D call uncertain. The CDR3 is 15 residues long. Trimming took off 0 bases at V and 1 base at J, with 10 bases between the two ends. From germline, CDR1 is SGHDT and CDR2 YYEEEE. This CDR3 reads CASSLVSLANTEAFF. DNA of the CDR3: TGTGCCAGCAGCTTGGTTTCTTTAGCGAACACTGAAGCTTTCTTT.

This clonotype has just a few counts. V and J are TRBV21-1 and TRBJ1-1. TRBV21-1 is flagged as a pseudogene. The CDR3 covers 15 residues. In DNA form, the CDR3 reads TGTGCCAGCAGCAAAACCTGCCGGGAGGACACTGAAGCTTTCTTT. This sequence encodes CASSKTCREDTEAFF.

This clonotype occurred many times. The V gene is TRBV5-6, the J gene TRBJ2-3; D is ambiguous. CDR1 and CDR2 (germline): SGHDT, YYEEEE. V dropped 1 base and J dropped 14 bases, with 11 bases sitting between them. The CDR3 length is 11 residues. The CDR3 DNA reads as TGTGCCAGCAGCTTGTCCGAGGTCTTGTATTTT. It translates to CASSLSEVLYF.

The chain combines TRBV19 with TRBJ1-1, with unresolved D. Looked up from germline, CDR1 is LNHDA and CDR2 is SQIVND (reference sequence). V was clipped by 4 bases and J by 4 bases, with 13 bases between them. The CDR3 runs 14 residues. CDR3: CASSRELTGTEAFF. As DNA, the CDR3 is TGTGCCAGTAGTAGGGAGCTAACGGGCACTGAAGCTTTCTTT.

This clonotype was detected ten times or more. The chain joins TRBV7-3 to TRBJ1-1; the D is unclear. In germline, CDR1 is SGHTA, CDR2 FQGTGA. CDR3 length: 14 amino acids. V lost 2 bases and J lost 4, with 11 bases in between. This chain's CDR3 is CASSLYPGITEAFF. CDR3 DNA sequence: TGTGCCAGCAGCTTATACCCTGGGATCACTGAAGCTTTCTTT.

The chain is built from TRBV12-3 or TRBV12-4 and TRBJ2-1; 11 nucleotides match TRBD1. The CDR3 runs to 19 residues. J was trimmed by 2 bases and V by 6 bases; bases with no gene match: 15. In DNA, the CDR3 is TGTGCCAGCAGCCTCCGGACAGGGGGCGTATCGTTCCCCTACAATGAGCAGTTCTTC. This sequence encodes CASSLRTGGVSFPYNEQFF.

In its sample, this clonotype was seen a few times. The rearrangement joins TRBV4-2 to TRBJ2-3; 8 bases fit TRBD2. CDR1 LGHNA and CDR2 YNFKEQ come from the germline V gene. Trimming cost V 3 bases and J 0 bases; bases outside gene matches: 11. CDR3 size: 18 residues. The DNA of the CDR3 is TGTGCCAGCAGCCAGGAGAGAACTAGCGGACGTAGCACAGATACGCAGTATTTT. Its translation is CASSQERTSGRSTDTQYF.

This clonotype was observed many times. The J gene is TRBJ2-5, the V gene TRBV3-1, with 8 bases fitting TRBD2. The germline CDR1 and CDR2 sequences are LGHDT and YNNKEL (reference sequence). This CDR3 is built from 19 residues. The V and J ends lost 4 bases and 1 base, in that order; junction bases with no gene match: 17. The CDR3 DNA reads TGTGCCAGCAGCCCGAAGATCCAGGGCAGCGGGGGTTTCCAAGAGACCCAGTACTTC. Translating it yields CASSPKIQGSGGFQETQYF.

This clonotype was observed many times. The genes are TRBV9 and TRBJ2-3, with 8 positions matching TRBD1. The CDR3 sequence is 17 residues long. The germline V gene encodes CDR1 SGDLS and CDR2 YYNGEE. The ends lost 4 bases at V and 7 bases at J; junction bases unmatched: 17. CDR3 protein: CASSPGARAGGMNTQYF. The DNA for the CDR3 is TGTGCCAGCAGCCCCGGGGCCAGGGCAGGGGGCATGAATACGCAGTATTTT.

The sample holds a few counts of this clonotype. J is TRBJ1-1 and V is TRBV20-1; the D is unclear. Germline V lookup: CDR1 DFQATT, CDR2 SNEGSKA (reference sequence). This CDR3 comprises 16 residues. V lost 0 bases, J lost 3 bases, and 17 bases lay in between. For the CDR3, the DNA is TGCAGTGCTAGAGATTATCTCGGGTCGTTCGACACTGAAGCTTTCTTT. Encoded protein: CSARDYLGSFDTEAFF.

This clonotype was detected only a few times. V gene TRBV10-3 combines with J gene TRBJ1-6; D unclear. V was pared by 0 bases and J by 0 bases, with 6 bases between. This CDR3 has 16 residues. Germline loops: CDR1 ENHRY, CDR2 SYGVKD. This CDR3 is CAISESSSSYNSPLHF. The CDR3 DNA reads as TGTGCCATCAGTGAGTCGAGTAGCTCCTATAATTCACCCCTCCACTTT.

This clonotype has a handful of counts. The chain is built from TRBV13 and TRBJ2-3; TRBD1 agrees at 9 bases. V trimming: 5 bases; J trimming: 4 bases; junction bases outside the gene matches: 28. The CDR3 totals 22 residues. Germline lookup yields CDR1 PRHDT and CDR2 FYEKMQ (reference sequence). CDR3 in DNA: TGTGCCAGCAGCCGAACCGGGACAGGGTTCGACCGGGGTCTCCTGAGGCCAGATACGCAGTATTTT. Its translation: CASSRTGTGFDRGLLRPDTQYF.

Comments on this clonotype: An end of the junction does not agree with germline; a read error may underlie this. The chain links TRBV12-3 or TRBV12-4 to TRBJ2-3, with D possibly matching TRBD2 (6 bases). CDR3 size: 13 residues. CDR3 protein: CASSPGGDFLPDF. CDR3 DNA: TGTGCCAGCAGCCCGGGCGGGGACTTTCTTCCGGATTTT.